What follows are 7 T cell receptor beta chains derived from one specimen sequenced in a study of CD8 T cells in ankylosing spondylitis. Study-wide results and limits: Seemingly characteristic of ankylosing spondylitis blood was a TCR beta motif consisting of under 10 highly homologous variants.

The antigens these receptors bind are not known. TCRdb fed the 5' RACE reads into MiXCR, producing one record per CDR3 protein. The table records fewer than 550,000 distinct CDR3 sequences, about 5.2% of them present only once. The source material was blood, either unsorted or a sorted T cell fraction (not recorded which). These receptors were taken from a male donor with ankylosing spondylitis.

In this sample, this clonotype turned up a few times. This chain connects TRBV3-1 to TRBJ2-7, with D hard to call. With 6 bases removed from V and 2 bases from J, the gap between germline ends came to 14 bases. The CDR3 is 14 residues long. Germline V gene data show CDR1 as LGHDT and CDR2 as YNNKEL (reference sequence). CDR3 in DNA: TGTGCCAGCAGACGAGGCGGCAGTACCTACGAGCAGTACTTC. Residues: CASRRGGSTYEQYF.

This clonotype was counted at least ten times. This chain joins TRBV20-1 and TRBJ2-2; D remains ambiguous. Germline CDR1 DFQATT, CDR2 SNEGSKA (reference sequence). CDR3 size: 13 residues. V lost 5 bases and J 4 bases, leaving 11 bases between the germline ends. The CDR3: CSAPRTFTGELFF. The CDR3 bases are TGCAGTGCTCCCCGGACCTTCACCGGGGAGCTGTTTTTT.

This clonotype was detected many times. This chain uses TRBV5-1 with TRBJ2-1, with D possibly matching TRBD1 (6 bases). Deletions cut 4 bases from V and 8 bases from J, with 16 bases between. Germline CDR1 is SGHRS and CDR2 is YFSETQ. The CDR3 extends over 14 amino acids. DNA for the CDR3: TGCGCCAGCAGCCTCACAGGGAGTGGCGATGAGCAGTTCTTC. Translation gives CASSLTGSGDEQFF. The full variable domain, with the rest looked up from reference TRBV5-1 and TRBJ2-1, is KAGVTQTPRYLIKTRGQQVTLSCSPISGHRSVSWYQQTPGQGLQFLFEYFSETQRNKGNFPGRFSGRQFSNSRSEMNVSTLELGDSALYLCASSLTGSGDEQFFGPGTRLTVL.

This clonotype occurred many times. CDR3 sequence (DNA): TGTGCCAGCTCACCACGCAGGGATTGGACTGAAGCTTTCTTT. It yields the protein CASSPRRDWTEAFF. This rearrangement joins TRBV18 to TRBJ1-1, with D tentatively TRBD1 (5 bases). CDR1 and CDR2 (germline): KGHSH, LQKENI. V was cut by 1 base and J by 5 bases, with 11 bases left in between. The CDR3 has 14 amino acids.

This clonotype was observed many times. The chain is built from TRBV15 and TRBJ1-2; 7 bases fit TRBD1. Per germline, CDR1 LNHNV and CDR2 YYDKDF (reference sequence). V lost 4 bases and J lost 7; bases outside the gene matches: 9. CDR3 length equals 14 residues. The CDR3 region has the DNA TGTGCCACCAGCACCCTAGACAGGGAGGGTGGCTACACCTTC. The encoded protein is CATSTLDREGGYTF.

This clonotype showed up many times. J is TRBJ2-5 and V is TRBV5-1; D perhaps matches TRBD1 (6 bases). Trimming cost V 4 bases and J 1 base, with 17 bases left between them. The CDR3 totals 16 residues. The germline V gene encodes CDR1 SGHRS and CDR2 YFSETQ. The CDR3 DNA reads as TGCGCCAGCAGCCCTAACCCTACAGGGTCCCAAGAGACCCAGTACTTC. This encodes CASSPNPTGSQETQYF.

This clonotype showed up many times. This CDR3 reads CASSDDRVDTQYF. As DNA, the CDR3 is TGTGCCAGCAGTGATGACAGGGTTGATACGCAGTATTTT. V and J are TRBV25-1 and TRBJ2-3, with 7 bases lining up with TRBD1. Unmatched junction bases numbered 3, after V lost 3 bases and J lost 6 bases. Germline assignment: CDR1 MGHDK and CDR2 SYGVNS. The CDR3 runs 13 residues.